What follows describes a single T cell receptor beta chain. Reanalyzing the 5' RACE reads, TCRdb keeps one entry per CDR3 protein, without DNA. The sample spans 150,000 to 170,000 distinct CDR3 sequences; the ten largest clones claim over 35%. The CDR3 is 14 amino acids. Per germline, CDR1 SEHNR and CDR2 FQNEAQ (reference sequence). These data come from a study of T cells expressing NK-cell markers. Sequencing input: blood T cells: a sorted CD56 or NKG2C T cell subset, CD4+ or CD8+ T cells, or bulk PBMC T cells (not recorded which). This chain joins TRBV7-9 and TRBJ2-7. The clonotype originates from a woman aged 50 to 60 in good health. CDR3: CASSLGRTPGGQYF.